This T cell receptor (beta chain) was profiled in a study of T cell repertoires in cytomegalovirus infection. Background on the study: Public TCR beta signatures provided an indication of both CMV infection and a matching HLA type.

Germline V gene sequence: CDR1 SGHAT, CDR2 FQNNGV. The CDR3 totals 15 residues. V lost 5 bases, J lost 4 bases, and 8 bases stayed unmatched. In this sample, this clonotype turned up many times. What it binds is unknown. Findings of the study overall: Predominance within the ex vivo response was attributable to HLA-C-restricted CMV-specific TCR beta clonotypes. Cumulative public TCR beta family frequency identified CMV carriers with the relevant HLA.

TCRdb reanalysed the reads using MiXCR and keeps one entry per CDR3 protein. This sample has approximately 250,000 distinct CDR3 sequences, with roughly 9.1% found just once. The rearrangement links TRBV11-2 to TRBJ2-1, with 7 positions matching TRBD1. This clonotype originated in a human donor in good health (CMV status not recorded). Some clones in this sample may be carry-over from other donors' samples. The source material was PBMCs. In DNA form, the CDR3 reads TGTGCCAGCAGCCCCCCCGGGACAGTTTACAATGAGCAGTTCTTC. Translating it yields CASSPPGTVYNEQFF.